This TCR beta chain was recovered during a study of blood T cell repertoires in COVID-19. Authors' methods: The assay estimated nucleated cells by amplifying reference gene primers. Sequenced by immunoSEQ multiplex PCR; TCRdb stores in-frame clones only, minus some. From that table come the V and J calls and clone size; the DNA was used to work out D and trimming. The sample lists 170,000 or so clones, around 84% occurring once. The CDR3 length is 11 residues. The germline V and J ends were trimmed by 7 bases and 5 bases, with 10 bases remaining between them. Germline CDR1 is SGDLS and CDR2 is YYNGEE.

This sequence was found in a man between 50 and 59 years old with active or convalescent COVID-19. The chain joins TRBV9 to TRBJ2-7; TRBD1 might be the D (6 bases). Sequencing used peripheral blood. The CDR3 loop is CASSRGHEQYF. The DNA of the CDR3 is TGTGCCAGCTCCAGGGGCCACGAGCAGTACTTC.